Ten or more counts support the clone carrying this T cell receptor beta chain. Its antigen remains unidentified. This entry comes from a study of early T cells in non-severe SARS-CoV-2 infection. On the study more broadly: Sequencing of bulk RNA from unsorted whole blood was done, without chain pairing. Points from the study as a whole: Anti-spike CD8 responses were favored by VDJdb matching, which missed private and CD4 specificities.

Individual cDNA molecules carried attached unique molecular identifiers. From the 5' RACE reads, TCRdb called clonotypes with MiXCR, one entry per CDR3 protein. The repertoire includes about 30,000 distinct CDR3 sequences, about 5.7% of them detected once, and more than 4.5% sits in the top ten. Sequencing was done on a sample of whole blood. This receptor was identified in an adult who was a healthcare worker with PCR-confirmed SARS-CoV-2 infection or an uninfected control (not recorded which).

CDR3 coding DNA: TGCGCCAGCAGACAGGGGGCATCTAGCGGGGAGCTGTTTTTT. It translates to CASRQGASSGELFF. The chain employs TRBV10-1 and TRBJ2-2; 9 bases align to TRBD1. V shed 6 bases, J shed 7 bases, and the junction held 6 bases outside the gene matches. Germline CDR1 WNHNN, CDR2 SYGVQD (reference sequence). The CDR3 runs 14 residues.